The 21 T cell receptor beta chains in this list originate from one sample, sequenced in a study of early T cells in non-severe SARS-CoV-2 infection. TCRdb analysed the 5' RACE reads with MiXCR anew, one entry per CDR3 protein. The sample yields tens of thousands of distinct CDR3 sequences, approximately 13% seen once. Sequenced: whole blood. All receptors come from an adult who was a healthcare worker with PCR-confirmed SARS-CoV-2 infection or an uninfected control (not recorded which).

J is TRBJ1-1 and V is TRBV25-1; D uncertain. V was trimmed by 5 bases and J by 4 bases, leaving 11 bases between them. The CDR3 consists of 13 residues. CDR1 and CDR2 (germline): MGHDK, SYGVNS. The CDR3 sequence: CASSPQAGTEAFF. DNA for the CDR3: TGTGCCAGCAGTCCGCAAGCGGGCACTGAAGCTTTCTTT.

This clonotype showed up just a few times. This rearrangement joins TRBV5-1 to TRBJ1-5; D call uncertain. The germline V and J ends were trimmed by 5 bases and 4 bases, with 10 bases remaining between them. Germline-derived CDR1 and CDR2 are SGHRS and YFSETQ. The CDR3 is 13 amino acids. CDR3 loop: CASRADLNQPQHF. CDR3 DNA: TGCGCCAGCAGGGCGGACCTTAATCAGCCCCAGCATTTT.

This clonotype was observed many times. The rearrangement joins TRBV5-6 to TRBJ2-1, with D unresolved. Germline lookup yields CDR1 SGHDT and CDR2 YYEEEE. The CDR3 spans 12 residues. The V end lost 4 bases, the J end lost 4 bases, and 6 bases lay between the germline ends. The CDR3 region is CASSPQYNEQFF. CDR3 in DNA: TGTGCCAGCAGCCCCCAATACAATGAGCAGTTCTTC.

This clonotype was found many times. The chain combines TRBV5-1 with TRBJ2-3, with D perhaps matching TRBD2 (5 bases). V dropped 4 bases and J dropped 2 bases, with 11 bases sitting between them. The CDR3 contains 14 residues. Looked up from germline, CDR1 is SGHRS and CDR2 is YFSETQ. CDR3 sequence: CASSPTGYTDTQYF. In nucleotides, the CDR3 is TGCGCCAGCAGCCCTACGGGGTACACAGATACGCAGTATTTT.

This clonotype has only a few counts. The chain couples TRBV18 to TRBJ1-3; the match to TRBD1 covers 7 bases. The CDR3 extends over 17 amino acids. CDR1 is KGHSH, CDR2 LQKENI, per germline. The V and J ends lost 0 bases and 0 bases, in that order; junction bases with no gene match: 5. The CDR3 spells CASSPPFGDSSGNTIYF. In nucleotides, the CDR3 is TGTGCCAGCTCACCACCGTTTGGGGACAGCTCTGGAAACACCATATATTTT.

This rearrangement joins TRBV20-1 to TRBJ1-1, with D possibly being TRBD1 (5 bases). CDR1 is DFQATT and CDR2 is SNEGSKA in the germline V gene (reference sequence). V was trimmed by 0 bases and J by 1 base, leaving 12 bases between them. The CDR3 runs to 15 residues. The CDR3 sequence is CSARDPRTQNTEAFF. In nucleotides, the CDR3 is TGCAGTGCTAGAGATCCCCGGACACAGAACACTGAAGCTTTCTTT.

This clonotype occurred a few times. This chain links TRBV5-1 with TRBJ2-1, with TRBD2 as a possible D gene (6 bases). This CDR3 contains 14 residues. Germline loops: CDR1 SGHRS, CDR2 YFSETQ. Trimming took 3 bases from V and 10 from J, leaving 17 bases between them. CDR3 DNA: TGCGCCAGCAGCTCGCGGGACGGGAGAGGCGAGCAGTTCTTC. Translation: CASSSRDGRGEQFF. Looking up the rest from reference TRBV5-1 and TRBJ2-1 gives the full variable domain: KAGVTQTPRYLIKTRGQQVTLSCSPISGHRSVSWYQQTPGQGLQFLFEYFSETQRNKGNFPGRFSGRQFSNSRSEMNVSTLELGDSALYLCASSSRDGRGEQFFGPGTRLTVL.

This clonotype was recorded a few times. The chain uses TRBV7-6 and TRBJ2-3; 14 bases are shared with TRBD2. CDR3 length equals 16 residues. The V segment lost 5 bases and the J segment 3 bases; nucleotides outside the gene matches: 4. The germline gives CDR1 SGHVS, CDR2 FNYEAQ. This chain's CDR3 is CASSPRLAGGTDTQYF. The CDR3 bases are TGTGCCAGCAGCCCTCGACTAGCGGGGGGGACAGATACGCAGTATTTT.

The DNA of the CDR3 is TGTGCCAGCAGCGCGTCACTAGCGGGGGCCACCGGGGAGCTGTTTTTT. This translates into CASSASLAGATGELFF. This chain links TRBV7-9 with TRBJ2-2; 11 positions agree with TRBD2. Looked up from germline, CDR1 is SEHNR and CDR2 is FQNEAQ (reference sequence). With V trimmed by 5 bases and J by 4 bases, 6 bases remained unmatched. CDR3 length: 16 amino acids.

This clonotype has just a few counts. This chain joins TRBV3-1 and TRBJ2-2; 7 positions agree with TRBD2. Germline values: CDR1 LGHDT, CDR2 YNNKEL (reference sequence). The trim removed 4 bases at V and 4 bases at J, leaving 12 bases unmatched. The CDR3 consists of 17 residues. Here the CDR3 DNA reads TGTGCCAGCAGCCCCCGTTTTGGGGGGGGAATCACCGGGGAGCTGTTTTTT. It codes for CASSPRFGGGITGELFF.

This clonotype was counted between two and nine times. The CDR3 DNA sequence: TGCGCCAGCAGCTACGGGACAGGAGCTCCAAACTATGGCTACACCTTC. Translation: CASSYGTGAPNYGYTF. V gene TRBV5-1 combines with J gene TRBJ1-2; 8 bases line up with TRBD1. Per the germline V gene, CDR1 is SGHRS and CDR2 is YFSETQ. Unmatched junction bases numbered 9, after V lost 3 bases and J lost 2 bases. CDR3 length: 16 residues.

The chain recombines TRBV7-9 with TRBJ1-3; D not resolved. The CDR3 runs 12 residues. Per germline, CDR1 SEHNR and CDR2 FQNEAQ (reference sequence). Trimming took off 3 bases at V and 6 bases at J, with 6 bases between the two ends. The CDR3 sequence: CASSFGPNTIYF. CDR3 nucleotides: TGTGCCAGCAGCTTCGGCCCAAACACCATATATTTT.

The chain carries TRBV27 and TRBJ2-1, with no clear D. The CDR3 consists of 12 residues. Germline V CDR1 and CDR2: MNHEY, SMNVEV (reference sequence). V was shortened by 5 bases and J by 9 bases, with 11 bases between the two germline ends. For the CDR3, the DNA is TGTGCCAGCAGTCAGAGAGCAGGTGAGCAGTTCTTC. Amino acid sequence: CASSQRAGEQFF.

This clonotype was detected many times. The genes are TRBV7-9 and TRBJ1-1, with 7 bases that match TRBD1. Germline CDR1 SEHNR, CDR2 FQNEAQ (reference sequence). This CDR3 has 17 amino acids. After removal of 2 bases from V and 7 bases from J, the junction contained 16 bases not matched to a gene. CDR3 coding DNA: TGTGCCAGCAGCTTATATCCACCCAGGACAGGACGTTATGAAGCTTTCTTT. It encodes CASSLYPPRTGRYEAFF.

This clonotype occurred a few times. V usage is TRBV29-1 and J usage is TRBJ1-4; tentative D call: TRBD1 (5 bases). The CDR3 has 11 amino acids. The germline gives CDR1 SQVTM, CDR2 ANQGSEA. V dropped 6 bases and J dropped 10 bases, with 12 bases sitting between them. CDR3 sequence reads: CSVLIGAKLFF. DNA for the CDR3: TGCAGCGTCTTAATCGGGGCAAAACTGTTTTTT.

The CDR3 sequence: CASSFRGGYNEQFF. In nucleotides, the CDR3 is TGTGCCAGCAGCTTCAGGGGAGGTTACAATGAGCAGTTCTTC. This chain connects TRBV11-2 to TRBJ2-1, with D possibly being TRBD1 or TRBD2 (6 bases each). CDR3 size: 14 residues. Trimming took off 3 bases at V and 4 bases at J, with 10 bases between the two ends. Germline CDR1 and CDR2: SGHAT and FQNNGV. Variable domain in full (rest from reference TRBV11-2 and TRBJ2-1): EAGVAQSPRYKIIEKRQSVAFWCNPISGHATLYWYQQILGQGPKLLIQFQNNGVVDDSQLPKDRFSAERLKGVDSTLKIQPAKLEDSAVYLCASSFRGGYNEQFFGPGTRLTVL.

At least ten counts were recorded for this clonotype. The chain joins TRBV27 to TRBJ2-7, with TRBD1 matching 8 bases. The CDR3 totals 15 residues. The J segment lost 7 bases and the V segment lost 2 bases, leaving 10 bases of the junction unmatched. CDR1 is MNHEY and CDR2 is SMNVEV in the germline V gene (reference sequence). The chain's CDR3 is CASSLQGAILVEQYF. The CDR3, as DNA: TGTGCCAGCAGTTTACAGGGGGCAATACTTGTGGAGCAGTACTTC.

This clonotype was seen only a few times. The chain employs TRBV5-1 and TRBJ1-1; D perhaps matches TRBD1 (5 bases). The CDR3 totals 14 residues. CDR1 SGHRS and CDR2 YFSETQ come from the germline V gene. The V gene lost 1 base and the J gene lost 1 base, with 8 bases spanning the gap. CDR3 in DNA: TGCGCCAGCAGCTTGATTCAGGGGAACACTGAAGCTTTCTTT. Translation gives CASSLIQGNTEAFF.

This clonotype was seen ten or more times. V gene TRBV29-1 combines with J gene TRBJ1-2, with TRBD1 matching over 9 bases. V dropped 4 bases and J dropped 2; count of bases not matched to a gene: 2. The CDR3 loop spans 13 amino acids. Germline CDR1 and CDR2: SQVTM and ANQGSEA. For the CDR3, the DNA is TGCAGCGTTGTGGACAGGGGCAACTATGGCTACACCTTC. It specifies CSVVDRGNYGYTF. The full variable domain, its missing parts supplied by reference TRBV29-1 and TRBJ1-2, is SAVISQKPSRDICQRGTSLTIQCQVDSQVTMMFWYRQQPGQSLTLIATANQGSEATYESGFVIDKFPISRPNLTFSTLTVSNMSPEDSSIYLCSVVDRGNYGYTFGSGTRLTVV.

This clonotype showed up just a few times. J is TRBJ2-7 and V is TRBV18; possible D gene TRBD1, 5 bases. The CDR3 runs to 13 residues. V lost 4 bases to trimming and J lost 3 bases, with 10 bases between them. Germline lookup yields CDR1 KGHSH and CDR2 LQKENI. The CDR3 reads CASSQGHRYEQYF. CDR3 in DNA: TGTGCCAGCTCACAAGGACATCGCTACGAGCAGTACTTC.

In its sample, this clonotype was seen many times. The chain uses TRBV7-8 and TRBJ2-5; D is perhaps TRBD2 (6 bases). Trimming removed 0 bases from V and 9 bases from J, with 17 bases in between. The CDR3 spans 15 residues. Germline lookup yields CDR1 SGHVS and CDR2 FQNEAQ. Here the CDR3 DNA reads TGTGCCAGCAGCTTAGCGAGGGGACTCAAGCCGTCCCAGTACTTC. This gives the protein CASSLARGLKPSQYF.